The rows below give T cell receptor beta chains drawn from one sample of a study of metastatic and nonmetastatic thyroid tumors. TCRdb re-called clones via MiXCR from the PCR reads. The data hold about 70,000 clones, with less than 20% observed a single time. The sample was blood. These receptors were taken from a female donor with papillary thyroid cancer or a benign thyroid nodule (not recorded which). Some clones in this sample may be carry-over from other donors' samples. The CDR3 runs from the conserved cysteine through the conserved F or W. Each record gives: CDR3 length, clone size, J gene, V gene, D gene, CDR3 protein, CDR3 DNA. A D gene is named only where the DNA matches it firmly. Only part of the rows carry a size: once, few, many, or a class if the clone is expanded.

CDR3 length: 18
clone size: few
J gene: TRBJ2-3
V gene: TRBV28
D gene: TRBD2
CDR3 protein: CASSSPGTSGRAVDTQYF
CDR3 DNA: TGTGCCAGCAGTAGTCCCGGGACTAGCGGGAGGGCCGTAGATACGCAGTATTTT

CDR3 length: 15
clone size: NA
J gene: TRBJ2-7
V gene: TRBV4-1
D gene: TRBD1
CDR3 protein: CASSQTGTGGAEADF
CDR3 DNA: TGCGCCAGCAGCCAAACAGGGACAGGGGGCGCAGAGGCTGACTTC

CDR3 length: 15
clone size: NA
J gene: TRBJ2-7
V gene: TRBV6-1
D gene: NA
CDR3 protein: CASNPLSAVPYEQYF
CDR3 DNA: TGTGCCAGCAATCCACTATCGGCAGTCCCCTACGAGCAGTACTTC

CDR3 length: 14
clone size: NA
J gene: TRBJ1-4
V gene: TRBV4-2
D gene: NA
CDR3 protein: CASSQAELREKLPF
CDR3 DNA: TGTGCCAGCAGCCAAGCAGAATTGAGGGAAAAACTGCCTTTT

CDR3 length: 14
clone size: once
J gene: TRBJ1-5
V gene: TRBV30
D gene: NA
CDR3 protein: CAWSAFWSNQPQHF
CDR3 DNA: TGTGCCTGGAGCGCCTTCTGGTCCAATCAGCCCCAGCATTTT

CDR3 length: 16
clone size: NA
J gene: TRBJ1-5
V gene: TRBV3-1
D gene: NA
CDR3 protein: CASSQGGELVGQPQHF
CDR3 DNA: TGTGCCAGCAGCCAAGGGGGAGAACTCGTTGGACAGCCCCAGCATTTT

CDR3 length: 16
clone size: NA
J gene: TRBJ2-7
V gene: TRBV5-4
D gene: TRBD2
CDR3 protein: CASSLPGDSGRHEQYF
CDR3 DNA: TGTGCAAGCAGCCTCCCCGGGGATAGCGGGAGGCACGAGCAGTACTTC

CDR3 length: 14
clone size: NA
J gene: TRBJ2-3
V gene: TRBV30
D gene: NA
CDR3 protein: CAWSVNRDTDTQYF
CDR3 DNA: TGTGCCTGGAGTGTAAACAGGGACACAGATACGCAGTATTTT

CDR3 length: 13
clone size: once
J gene: TRBJ2-7
V gene: TRBV3-1
D gene: TRBD2
CDR3 protein: CASRQAGSIGSFF
CDR3 DNA: TGTGCCAGCAGACAAGCGGGGTCGATAGGGAGTTTTTTC

CDR3 length: 12
clone size: many
J gene: TRBJ2-2
V gene: TRBV20-1
D gene: NA
CDR3 protein: CSASPRPGELFF
CDR3 DNA: TGCAGTGCTAGCCCCCGACCTGGGGAGCTGTTTTTT

CDR3 length: 14
clone size: NA
J gene: TRBJ2-7
V gene: TRBV5-4
D gene: NA
CDR3 protein: CASSTGTRLVEQYF
CDR3 DNA: TGTGCCAGCAGTACCGGGACTCGATTAGTCGAGCAGTACTTC

CDR3 length: 14
clone size: NA
J gene: TRBJ2-1
V gene: TRBV19
D gene: NA
CDR3 protein: CASSIITGDNEQFF
CDR3 DNA: TGTGCCAGTAGTATAATCACAGGTGACAATGAGCAGTTCTTC

CDR3 length: 16
clone size: few
J gene: TRBJ2-1
V gene: TRBV28
D gene: TRBD2
CDR3 protein: CASSLWGSGGSNEQFF
CDR3 DNA: TGTGCCAGCAGTTTGTGGGGTAGCGGGGGTAGCAATGAGCAGTTCTTC

CDR3 length: 14
clone size: many
J gene: TRBJ1-5
V gene: TRBV29-1
D gene: NA
CDR3 protein: CSVSLGGSNQPQHF
CDR3 DNA: TGCAGCGTTAGCCTAGGGGGGAGCAATCAGCCCCAGCATTTT

CDR3 length: 16
clone size: many
J gene: TRBJ1-3
V gene: TRBV2
D gene: NA
CDR3 protein: CASSSLGSHSGNTIYF
CDR3 DNA: TGTGCCAGCAGTTCCTTAGGGTCGCACTCTGGAAACACCATATATTTT

CDR3 length: 17
clone size: many
J gene: TRBJ2-6
V gene: TRBV4-1
D gene: NA
CDR3 protein: CASSQKFQVSGANVLTF
CDR3 DNA: TGCGCCAGCAGCCAAAAATTTCAGGTGTCTGGGGCCAACGTCCTGACTTTC

CDR3 length: 15
clone size: many
J gene: TRBJ1-2
V gene: TRBV30
D gene: TRBD1
CDR3 protein: CAWSALTGGAEGYTF
CDR3 DNA: TGTGCCTGGAGTGCACTAACAGGGGGCGCGGAGGGCTACACCTTC

CDR3 length: 15
clone size: many
J gene: TRBJ2-7
V gene: TRBV6-1
D gene: NA
CDR3 protein: CASRTPRGGIYEQYF
CDR3 DNA: TGTGCCAGCAGGACCCCGAGAGGGGGTATCTACGAGCAGTACTTC

CDR3 length: 16
clone size: many
J gene: TRBJ2-1
V gene: TRBV9
D gene: TRBD2
CDR3 protein: CASSVSQTSAGDEQFF
CDR3 DNA: TGTGCCAGCAGCGTTTCCCAGACTAGCGCTGGAGATGAGCAGTTCTTC

CDR3 length: 17
clone size: many
J gene: TRBJ2-1
V gene: TRBV5-1
D gene: NA
CDR3 protein: CASSSRGAGVGYNEQFF
CDR3 DNA: TGCGCCAGCAGCTCCCGGGGGGCAGGGGTGGGGTACAATGAGCAGTTCTTC

CDR3 length: 14
clone size: many
J gene: TRBJ1-1
V gene: TRBV18
D gene: NA
CDR3 protein: CASSPQNMNTEAFF
CDR3 DNA: TGTGCCAGCTCACCACAGAATATGAACACTGAAGCTTTCTTT

CDR3 length: 13
clone size: many
J gene: TRBJ1-1
V gene: TRBV28
D gene: NA
CDR3 protein: CASRLRGFTEAFF
CDR3 DNA: TGTGCCAGCAGGCTGCGGGGGTTCACTGAAGCTTTCTTT

CDR3 length: 14
clone size: many
J gene: TRBJ1-1
V gene: TRBV25-1
D gene: NA
CDR3 protein: CASSAFLGNTEAFF
CDR3 DNA: TGTGCCAGCAGTGCCTTCCTGGGGAACACTGAAGCTTTCTTT

CDR3 length: 14
clone size: many
J gene: TRBJ1-3
V gene: TRBV11-2
D gene: TRBD1
CDR3 protein: CASSPQGAGNTIYF
CDR3 DNA: TGTGCCAGCAGCCCACAGGGGGCTGGAAACACCATATATTTT

CDR3 length: 12
clone size: many
J gene: TRBJ2-1
V gene: TRBV6-5
D gene: NA
CDR3 protein: CASSYGENEQFF
CDR3 DNA: TGTGCCAGCAGTTACGGGGAAAATGAGCAGTTCTTC

CDR3 length: 13
clone size: many
J gene: TRBJ1-1
V gene: TRBV28
D gene: NA
CDR3 protein: CASSLGVNTEAFF
CDR3 DNA: TGTGCCAGCAGTTTAGGAGTGAACACTGAAGCTTTCTTT

CDR3 length: 11
clone size: few
J gene: TRBJ2-1
V gene: TRBV7-9
D gene: NA
CDR3 protein: CASSSSSETFF
CDR3 DNA: TGTGCCAGCAGCTCTTCTAGCGAGACGTTCTTC

CDR3 length: 14
clone size: many
J gene: TRBJ2-7
V gene: TRBV20-1
D gene: NA
CDR3 protein: CSARVSGSSYEQYF
CDR3 DNA: TGCAGTGCTAGAGTGTCCGGGAGCTCCTACGAGCAGTACTTC

CDR3 length: 14
clone size: many
J gene: TRBJ2-7
V gene: TRBV5-1
D gene: NA
CDR3 protein: CASSFPGVGYEQYF
CDR3 DNA: TGCGCCAGCAGCTTTCCAGGGGTCGGCTACGAGCAGTACTTC

CDR3 length: 16
clone size: NA
J gene: TRBJ2-1
V gene: TRBV27
D gene: NA
CDR3 protein: CASSFISGGYDNEQFF
CDR3 DNA: TGTGCCAGCAGTTTTATCTCGGGCGGCTACGACAATGAGCAGTTCTTC

CDR3 length: 14
clone size: many
J gene: TRBJ1-5
V gene: TRBV19
D gene: NA
CDR3 protein: CASTIGGIDQPQHF
CDR3 DNA: TGTGCCAGTACAATCGGAGGCATAGATCAGCCCCAGCATTTT

CDR3 length: 14
clone size: many
J gene: TRBJ1-6
V gene: TRBV14
D gene: NA
CDR3 protein: CASSQVAGSSPLHF
CDR3 DNA: TGTGCCAGCAGCCAAGTGGCAGGGTCTTCACCCCTCCACTTT

CDR3 length: 14
clone size: many
J gene: TRBJ2-2
V gene: TRBV24-1
D gene: NA
CDR3 protein: CATSDFGDDGELFF
CDR3 DNA: TGTGCCACCAGTGATTTTGGGGATGACGGGGAGCTGTTTTTT

CDR3 length: 15
clone size: few
J gene: TRBJ1-2
V gene: TRBV12-3/TRBV12-4
D gene: NA
CDR3 protein: CASIGGPGGTFGYTF
CDR3 DNA: TGTGCCAGCATCGGAGGGCCTGGAGGGACATTTGGCTACACCTTC

CDR3 length: 17
clone size: few
J gene: TRBJ1-2
V gene: TRBV4-1
D gene: NA
CDR3 protein: CASSQVFAEPDPYGYTF
CDR3 DNA: TGCGCCAGCAGCCAAGTTTTCGCCGAGCCGGACCCCTATGGCTACACCTTC